This TCR beta chain was sequenced in a study of cytomegalovirus exposure and HLA in healthy donors. Study outcomes and limitations: Analysis was carried out at a later point, and it linked a missense DCLRE1C variant to TCR beta V- and J-gene trimming. Further analysis was carried out later, and it showed several of the most significant clusters appearing linked to common viral pathogens. In vitro experiments confirmed that three CMV-associated chains were specific for CMV antigens.

Remarks on this clone: The antigen is unknown.

PCR primers comprised 60 Vbeta and 13 Jbeta primers. Profiled with immunoSEQ multiplex PCR; TCRdb holds only in-frame clones, not every one. The sample shows about 95,000 clones, roughly two thirds of them seen only once. Germline assignment: CDR1 MGHDK and CDR2 SYGVNS. V was cut by 6 bases and J by 5 bases, with 26 bases left in between. The CDR3 length is 18 residues. The sequenced material came from PBMCs. V usage is TRBV25-1 and J usage is TRBJ2-1; D may be TRBD2 (6 bases). The receptor comes from a woman between 45 and 65 years old in good health and CMV-seropositive. The CDR3 here is CASSSSPRLEPPHNEQFF. The CDR3, as DNA: TGTGCCAGCAGCAGCTCCCCCAGACTAGAACCCCCCCACAATGAGCAGTTCTTC.